This T cell receptor (beta chain) stems from a study of T cells in Graves' hyperthyroidism and ophthalmopathy. Background on the study: Sampling of peripheral blood happened at initial diagnosis, prior to any treatment.

This clonotype was seen more than once but under ten times. The study included ophthalmopathy patients with Clinical Activity Score at least 3, NOSPECS grade at least 4 and duration under 3 months. Clinical symptoms, serum thyroxine, TRAb, thyroid ultrasound and orbital computed tomography informed diagnoses. PBMCs were collected from an approximately 9.5 ml volume of fresh peripheral blood. Amplification targeted TCR beta CDR3 regions from RNA transcripts. First-round RT-PCR of the TCR CDR3 relied on the HTBI primer set. One entry per CDR3 protein results from TCRdb running MiXCR on the multiplex PCR reads. Among about 350,000 distinct CDR3 sequences listed, over 12% were seen once. The CDR3 spans 15 residues. With 5 bases removed from V and 5 bases from J, the gap between germline ends came to 18 bases.

This chain connects TRBV12-3 or TRBV12-4 to TRBJ2-5; D gene ambiguous. This sequence originates from a woman aged 55-69 years with Graves' ophthalmopathy. Input material: blood. The CDR3 DNA follows: TGTGCCAGCAGTCCCCCCCCCTGGGCCGGCGAGACCCAGTACTTC. Its protein is CASSPPPWAGETQYF.